The clone carrying this T cell receptor beta chain was detected once. Random hexamers were used to reverse transcribe roughly 0.5 to 1 ug of RNA. TCRdb fed the immunoSEQ multiplex PCR reads into MiXCR, producing one record per CDR3 protein. This sample has fewer than 150,000 distinct CDR3 sequences, with about 93% found just once. This sample stems from a study of CD8 T cells in Susac syndrome. The CDR3 has 16 amino acids. V was pared by 7 bases and J by 0 bases, with 16 bases between. From germline, CDR1 is MNHEY and CDR2 SMNVEV (reference sequence). This chain joins TRBV27 and TRBJ2-1; TRBD2 is a possible D gene (5 bases). This TCR came from a human donor with multiple sclerosis. The material sequenced was CD8+ T cells from PBMCs. The DNA for the CDR3 is TGTGCCAGCACCTCCCTACTAGGGAGCTCCTACAATGAGCAGTTCTTC. It specifies CASTSLLGSSYNEQFF.